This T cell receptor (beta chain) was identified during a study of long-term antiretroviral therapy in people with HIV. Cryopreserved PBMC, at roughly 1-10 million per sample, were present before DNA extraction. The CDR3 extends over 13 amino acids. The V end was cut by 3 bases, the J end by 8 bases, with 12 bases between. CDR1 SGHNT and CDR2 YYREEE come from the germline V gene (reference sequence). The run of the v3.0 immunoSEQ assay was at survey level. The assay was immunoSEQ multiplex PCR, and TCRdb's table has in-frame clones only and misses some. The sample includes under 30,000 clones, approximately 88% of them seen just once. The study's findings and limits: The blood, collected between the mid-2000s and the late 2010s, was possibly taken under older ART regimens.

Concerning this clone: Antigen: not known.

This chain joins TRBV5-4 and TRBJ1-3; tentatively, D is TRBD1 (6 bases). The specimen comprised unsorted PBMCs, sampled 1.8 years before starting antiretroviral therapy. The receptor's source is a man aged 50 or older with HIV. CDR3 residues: CASSWARGDTIYF. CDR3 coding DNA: TGTGCCAGCAGCTGGGCGAGGGGGGACACCATATATTTT.